This TCR beta chain was obtained from a study of sequential checkpoint blockade in melanoma. Study-wide context: Both treatment sequences were followed by maintenance nivolumab. After nivolumab or ipilimumab alone, some 20 patients had week-13 rebiopsies.

Using immunoSEQ multiplex PCR, the repertoire was profiled, and TCRdb retains in-frame clones only, with some absent. Of some 18,000 clones listed, around 24% are singletons. The sample's treatment: randomized to nivolumab then ipilimumab (arm A) or the reverse (arm B). No patient had prior DNA-damaging chemotherapy. The CDR3 runs 13 residues. Germline values: CDR1 SQVTM, CDR2 ANQGSEA. Trimming cost V 4 bases and J 6 bases, with 13 bases left between them. V and J are TRBV29-1 and TRBJ2-1; a weak D match, TRBD1 (6 bases). The TCR comes from a human donor with melanoma. The sample in question was tumor tissue (inferred from file names), obtained from a patient given nivolumab and ipilimumab in sequence. The CDR3 protein is CSVVGRGPNEQFF. CDR3 sequence (DNA): TGCAGCGTTGTGGGCAGGGGACCCAATGAGCAGTTCTTC.